The T cell receptor beta chain under discussion was sequenced for a study of T cells in Graves' hyperthyroidism and ophthalmopathy. Findings and limits, study-wide: A model using 13 V-J features told ophthalmopathy apart from stable hyperthyroidism.

This clonotype occurred a few times. Its antigen is unidentified. Germline V lookup: CDR1 MDHEN, CDR2 SYDVKM. The CDR3 contains 15 residues. V was clipped by 10 bases and J by 0 bases; unmatched bases: 12. Amplified TCR beta CDR3 regions came from RNA transcripts. The TCR CDR3 was amplified in a first-round RT-PCR using the HTBI primer set. In TCRdb, the multiplex PCR reads were re-called with MiXCR into one record per CDR3 protein. The data hold around 350,000 distinct CDR3 sequences, with 15% to 18% observed a single time. This clonotype originated in a young woman with Graves' hyperthyroidism that later progressed to Graves' ophthalmopathy. V gene TRBV28 combines with J gene TRBJ2-7, with 7 positions matching TRBD1. The sample comprised blood. The chain's CDR3 is CAIRRPGQTSYEQYF. The CDR3 DNA follows: TGTGCCATCCGAAGACCGGGACAGACCTCCTACGAGCAGTACTTC.